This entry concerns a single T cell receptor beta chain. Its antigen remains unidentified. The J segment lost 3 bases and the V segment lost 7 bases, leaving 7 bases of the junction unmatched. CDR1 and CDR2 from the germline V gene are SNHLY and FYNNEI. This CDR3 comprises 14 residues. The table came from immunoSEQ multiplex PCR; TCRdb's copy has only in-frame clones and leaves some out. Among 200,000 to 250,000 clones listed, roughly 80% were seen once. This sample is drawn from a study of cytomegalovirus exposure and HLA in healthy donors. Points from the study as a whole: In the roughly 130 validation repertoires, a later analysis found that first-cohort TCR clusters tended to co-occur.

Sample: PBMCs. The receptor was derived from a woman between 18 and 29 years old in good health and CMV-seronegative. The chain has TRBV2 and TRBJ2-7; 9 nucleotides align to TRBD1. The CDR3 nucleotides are TGTGCCAGCAAGGAACAGGGGGCAATCTACGAGCAGTACTTC. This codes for CASKEQGAIYEQYF.